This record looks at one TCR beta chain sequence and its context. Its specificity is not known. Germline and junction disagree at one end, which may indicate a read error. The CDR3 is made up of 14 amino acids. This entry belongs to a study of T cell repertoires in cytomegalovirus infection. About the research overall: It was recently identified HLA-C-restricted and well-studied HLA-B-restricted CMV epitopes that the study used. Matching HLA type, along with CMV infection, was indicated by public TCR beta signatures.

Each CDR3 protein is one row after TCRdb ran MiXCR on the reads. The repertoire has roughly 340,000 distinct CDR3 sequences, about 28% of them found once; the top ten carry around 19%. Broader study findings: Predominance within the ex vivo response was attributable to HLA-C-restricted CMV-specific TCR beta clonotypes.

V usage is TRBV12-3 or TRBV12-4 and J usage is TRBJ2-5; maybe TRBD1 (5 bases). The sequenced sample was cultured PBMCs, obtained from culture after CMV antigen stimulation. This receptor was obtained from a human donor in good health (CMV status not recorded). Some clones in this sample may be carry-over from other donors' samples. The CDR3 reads CASSFPGLQENQYF. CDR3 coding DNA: TGTGCCAGCAGTTTCCCAGGGTTACAAGAGAACCAGTACTTC.